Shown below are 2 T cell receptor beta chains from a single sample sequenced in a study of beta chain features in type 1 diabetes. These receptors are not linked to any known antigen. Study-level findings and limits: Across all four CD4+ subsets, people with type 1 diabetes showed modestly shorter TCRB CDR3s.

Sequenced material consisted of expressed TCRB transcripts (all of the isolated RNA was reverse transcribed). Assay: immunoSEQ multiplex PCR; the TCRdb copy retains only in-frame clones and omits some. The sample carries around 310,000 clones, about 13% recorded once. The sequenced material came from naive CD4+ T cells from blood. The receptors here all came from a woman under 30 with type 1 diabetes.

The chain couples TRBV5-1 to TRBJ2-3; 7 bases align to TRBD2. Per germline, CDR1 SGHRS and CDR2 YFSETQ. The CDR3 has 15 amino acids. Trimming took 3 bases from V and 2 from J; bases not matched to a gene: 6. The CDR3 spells CASSSEREYTDTQYF. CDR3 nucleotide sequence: TGCGCCAGCAGCTCAGAGCGGGAATACACAGATACGCAGTATTTT.

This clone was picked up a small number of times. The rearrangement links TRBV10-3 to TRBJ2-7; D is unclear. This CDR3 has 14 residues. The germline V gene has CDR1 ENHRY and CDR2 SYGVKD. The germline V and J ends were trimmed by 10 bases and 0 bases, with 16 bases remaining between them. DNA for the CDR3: TGTGCCACCCGACCCGTGGGCACCTCCTACGAGCAGTACGTC. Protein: CATRPVGTSYEQYV.